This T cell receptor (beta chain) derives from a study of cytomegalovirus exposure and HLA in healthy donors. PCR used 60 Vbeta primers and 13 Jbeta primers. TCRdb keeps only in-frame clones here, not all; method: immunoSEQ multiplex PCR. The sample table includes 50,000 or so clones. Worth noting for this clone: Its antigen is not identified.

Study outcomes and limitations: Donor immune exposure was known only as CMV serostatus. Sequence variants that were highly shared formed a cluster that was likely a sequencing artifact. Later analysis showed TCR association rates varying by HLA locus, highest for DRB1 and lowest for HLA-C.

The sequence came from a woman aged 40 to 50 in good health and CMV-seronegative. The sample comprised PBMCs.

The CDR3 DNA reads as TGTGCCAGTAGGAGCGGAAGACAGGGGGCTCGCGAGCAGTACTTC. Its translation is CASRSGRQGAREQYF. The chain is built from TRBV19 and TRBJ2-7, with 10 bases that match TRBD1. The CDR3 is 15 amino acids. Germline V gene lookup returns CDR1 LNHDA and CDR2 SQIVND (reference sequence). V was clipped by 6 bases and J by 6 bases; unmatched bases: 11.